This T cell receptor beta chain comes out of a study of neurological immune-mediated disorders. Each sequencing run yielded over 160 million TCR-beta sequences from 15-18 subjects. TCRdb itself ran the 5' RACE reads through MiXCR, one entry per CDR3 protein. The table includes around 19,000 distinct CDR3 sequences, around 10% detected once. Notes on the study in general: Across subjects, expanded clones had no CDR3 amino acid sequences in common, pointing to private repertoires in all groups.

This clonotype has at least ten counts. Antigen unknown. Trimming pared 0 bases from V and 10 bases from J, leaving 9 bases between. CDR1 and CDR2 from the germline V gene are GTSNPN and SVGIG (reference sequence). The CDR3 runs 12 residues. Input material: CD8+ T cells from blood. This sequence originates from a woman aged 45-60 years in good health. This chain joins TRBV30 and TRBJ2-2; the D gene is possibly TRBD2 (5 bases). The CDR3 region is CAWSVTGVELFF. For the CDR3, the DNA is TGTGCCTGGAGTGTTACCGGGGTGGAGCTGTTTTTT.